These 29 T cell receptor beta chains came from one sample sequenced in a study of T cells in Graves' hyperthyroidism and ophthalmopathy. TCR beta CDR3 regions were amplified from RNA transcripts. Initially, a first-round RT-PCR of the TCR CDR3 employed the HTBI primer set. TCRdb itself ran the multiplex PCR reads through MiXCR, one entry per CDR3 protein. The sample lists hundreds of thousands of distinct CDR3 sequences, 35% to 40% occurring once. The sample consisted of blood. Receptors originate from a man younger than 35 with Graves' hyperthyroidism.

This CDR3 is CASSISGSNQPQHF. The CDR3 DNA reads TGTGCCAGTAGTATATCCGGAAGCAATCAGCCCCAGCATTTT. This chain uses TRBV19 with TRBJ1-5; D gene unclear. V gave up 2 bases and J gave up 1 base, with 6 bases separating them. The length of the CDR3 is 14 residues. The germline CDR1 and CDR2 sequences are LNHDA and SQIVND (reference sequence).

This clonotype showed up just a few times. The rearrangement uses TRBV20-1 and TRBJ2-5, with TRBD2 identical over 10 bases. Germline V CDR1 and CDR2: DFQATT, SNEGSKA (reference sequence). The CDR3 is 16 residues long. J was trimmed by 5 bases and V by 3 bases; bases with no gene match: 12. CDR3 residues: CSASVLAGRIRETQYF. DNA for the CDR3: TGCAGTGCTAGCGTACTAGCGGGGAGGATCCGGGAGACCCAGTACTTC.

The CDR3 DNA is TGCGCCAGCAGCTTGGTGGATGGGGTCGGTGGCTACACCTTC. It encodes CASSLVDGVGGYTF. The rearrangement joins TRBV5-1 to TRBJ1-2; D not resolved. The CDR3 sequence is 14 residues long. Germline CDR1 and CDR2: SGHRS and YFSETQ. The germline V and J ends were trimmed by 0 bases and 7 bases, with 13 bases remaining between them. The full variable domain, with the rest looked up from reference TRBV5-1 and TRBJ1-2, is KAGVTQTPRYLIKTRGQQVTLSCSPISGHRSVSWYQQTPGQGLQFLFEYFSETQRNKGNFPGRFSGRQFSNSRSEMNVSTLELGDSALYLCASSLVDGVGGYTFGSGTRLTVV.

This chain joins TRBV12-3 or TRBV12-4 and TRBJ1-1; D not resolved. The CDR3 extends over 14 amino acids. Trimming removed 7 bases at V and 1 base at J, with 13 bases between. In nucleotides, the CDR3 is TGTGCCAGCAACCCTTCATCGGGGAACACTGAAGCTTTCTTT. This codes for CASNPSSGNTEAFF.

This clonotype was observed a handful of times. The junction departs from the called germline gene at one end, perhaps through a read error. This chain links TRBV2 with TRBJ2-2; 8 positions agree with TRBD1. The CDR3 has 16 residues. Germline CDR1 SNHLY, CDR2 FYNNEI. The CDR3 here is CASSQPGTGGNGELFF. Here the CDR3 DNA reads TGCGCCAGCAGCCAACCCGGGACAGGAGGGAACGGGGAGCTGTTTTTT. Filled out from reference TRBV2 and TRBJ2-2, the complete variable domain reads EPEVTQTPSHQVTQMGQEVILRCVPISNHLYFYWYRQILGQKVEFLVSFYNNEISEKSEIFDDQFSVERPDGSNFTLKIRSTKLEDSAMYFCASSQPGTGGNGELFFGEGSRLTVL.

The chain has TRBV9 and TRBJ2-7; possible D gene TRBD1, 5 bases. The germline V gene has CDR1 SGDLS and CDR2 YYNGEE. The CDR3 totals 15 residues. V was trimmed by 0 bases and J by 2 bases, leaving 12 bases between them. The CDR3 sequence: CASSVGTGYAYEQYF. CDR3 sequence (DNA): TGTGCCAGCAGCGTAGGCACAGGCTACGCCTACGAGCAGTACTTC.

The V call is TRBV7-9, the J call TRBJ1-1, with a weak D call TRBD1 (5 bases). Germline CDR1 is SEHNR and CDR2 is FQNEAQ (reference sequence). The V gene lost 6 bases and the J gene lost 7 bases, with 21 bases spanning the gap. The CDR3 is made up of 15 amino acids. The CDR3 protein is CASSIEGIGAIEAFF. Here the CDR3 DNA reads TGTGCCAGCAGTATAGAGGGAATAGGGGCGATTGAAGCTTTCTTT.

Ten or more counts support this clonotype. V usage is TRBV29-1 and J usage is TRBJ1-1; D remains ambiguous. The ends were cut back, 7 bases at V and 3 bases at J, with 12 bases in the middle. The CDR3 runs to 12 residues. The V gene's germline CDR1 is SQVTM and CDR2 ANQGSEA. The CDR3 reads CSAAPGDTEAFF. The CDR3 DNA reads as TGCAGCGCCGCCCCCGGGGACACTGAAGCTTTCTTT.

This rearrangement joins TRBV19 to TRBJ1-5; 8 nucleotides align to TRBD1. CDR1 and CDR2 from the germline V gene are LNHDA and SQIVND (reference sequence). The CDR3 is 14 residues long. V gave up 7 bases and J gave up 3 bases; unmatched junction bases: 5. The CDR3: CASTGDRFNQPQHF. The CDR3 coding sequence is TGTGCCAGTACCGGGGACAGGTTCAATCAGCCCCAGCATTTT.

This clonotype was recorded many times. The CDR3 region is CSVDWGYEQYF. In nucleotides, the CDR3 is TGCAGCGTTGATTGGGGGTACGAGCAGTACTTC. The rearrangement joins TRBV29-1 to TRBJ2-7; the D gene could be TRBD1 or TRBD2 (5 bases each). V was cut by 3 bases and J by 4 bases, with 7 bases left in between. Germline lookup yields CDR1 SQVTM and CDR2 ANQGSEA. CDR3 length equals 11 residues.

The chain links TRBV6-5 to TRBJ1-2; D remains unclear. Germline V gene lookup returns CDR1 MNHEY and CDR2 SVGAGI. The CDR3 is made up of 13 amino acids. Trimming took off 5 bases at V and 8 bases at J, with 15 bases between the two ends. The CDR3 loop is CASSTAGNSGYTF. The CDR3, as DNA: TGTGCCAGCAGTACTGCGGGGAATTCGGGCTACACCTTC.

J is TRBJ1-6 and V is TRBV6-6; the D gene is possibly TRBD1 (5 bases). Germline V gene data show CDR1 as MNHNY and CDR2 as SVGAGI (reference sequence). Between the trimmed V and J ends, which lost 5 bases and 6 bases, there was a span of 14 bases. This CDR3 region has 15 residues. The CDR3 spells CASSHRGRSNSPLHF. Here the CDR3 DNA reads TGTGCCAGCAGTCACCGGGGGAGGAGTAATTCACCCCTCCACTTT.

This clonotype came up a few times. The chain uses TRBV7-6 and TRBJ2-7, with 12 bases lining up with TRBD1. V was clipped by 4 bases and J by 6 bases; unmatched bases: 4. CDR1 and CDR2 from the germline V gene are SGHVS and FNYEAQ. The CDR3 has 14 residues. The CDR3 loop is CASSSGQGAVEQYF. In nucleotides, the CDR3 is TGTGCCAGCAGCTCGGGACAGGGGGCGGTCGAGCAGTACTTC.

This clonotype was detected a few times. The rearrangement uses TRBV20-1 and TRBJ2-5, with TRBD2 matching over 10 bases. J was trimmed by 5 bases and V by 1 base; bases with no gene match: 4. There are 14 residues in the CDR3. Germline CDR1 is DFQATT and CDR2 is SNEGSKA (reference sequence). The CDR3: CSARGAGGRETQYF. The CDR3 DNA sequence: TGCAGTGCTAGAGGAGCGGGAGGGCGGGAGACCCAGTACTTC.

This clonotype was counted between two and nine times. The J gene is TRBJ1-4, the V gene TRBV5-1; D unresolved. Germline loops: CDR1 SGHRS, CDR2 YFSETQ. CDR3 length: 16 amino acids. V was trimmed by 0 bases and J by 4 bases, leaving 13 bases between them. Here the CDR3 DNA reads TGCGCCAGCAGCTTGGAAGGTCGGGGTATTAATGAAAAACTGTTTTTT. Amino acids: CASSLEGRGINEKLFF.

This clonotype was counted at least ten times. V and J are TRBV15 and TRBJ1-1, with 8 bases lining up with TRBD1. CDR3 size: 16 residues. Germline V gene lookup returns CDR1 LNHNV and CDR2 YYDKDF (reference sequence). The ends lost 4 bases at V and 6 bases at J; junction bases unmatched: 13. The CDR3 loop is CATSTQGAKGFSEAFF. The CDR3 nucleotides read TGTGCCACCAGCACCCAGGGGGCTAAAGGGTTTTCTGAAGCTTTCTTT.

V gene TRBV2 combines with J gene TRBJ1-1; no clear D gene. Looked up from germline, CDR1 is SNHLY and CDR2 is FYNNEI. V gave up 6 bases and J gave up 0 bases, with 11 bases separating them. The CDR3 consists of 14 residues. CDR3 sequence: CASSRAGLNTEAFF. The CDR3 region has the DNA TGTGCCAGCAGCCGAGCGGGATTGAACACTGAAGCTTTCTTT.

This clonotype was observed once. The rearrangement links TRBV4-3 to TRBJ2-7; the D is unclear. V was shortened by 3 bases and J by 2 bases, with 8 bases between the two germline ends. Germline V CDR1 and CDR2: LGHNA, YSLEER. The CDR3 spans 13 residues. CDR3 coding DNA: TGCGCCAGCAGCCAGGCTCCCGCCTACGAGCAGTACTTC. This sequence encodes CASSQAPAYEQYF.

This clonotype was seen many times. This sequence joins TRBV20-1 and TRBJ1-5; tentatively, D is TRBD1 (5 bases). This CDR3 comprises 12 residues. V shed 3 bases and J shed 5 bases, with 8 bases lying between them. CDR1 and CDR2 (germline): DFQATT, SNEGSKA (reference sequence). The CDR3 DNA follows: TGCAGTGCTAGTCGGGACGATCAGCCCCAGCATTTT. Its protein is CSASRDDQPQHF.

About this clonotype itself: At one boundary the junction diverges from the germline segment, which might be a read error. V and J are TRBV4-1 and TRBJ2-5, with 9 bases matching TRBD1. In germline, CDR1 is MGHRA, CDR2 YSYEKL. The CDR3 contains 15 residues. The CDR3 is CASSPTGGSQETQYF. The DNA for the CDR3 is TGTGCCAGCAGCCCTACAGGGGGCTCACAAGAGACCCAGTACTTC.

V usage is TRBV7-6 and J usage is TRBJ2-7, with D perhaps matching TRBD1 (6 bases). CDR3 length: 14 amino acids. Trimming stripped 6 bases from V and 2 bases from J, with 14 bases between. The germline CDR1 and CDR2 sequences are SGHVS and FNYEAQ. CDR3 sequence reads: CASSYPDSTYEQYF. CDR3 sequence (DNA): TGTGCCAGCAGTTACCCGGACAGTACCTACGAGCAGTACTTC.

This clonotype has ten or more counts. The J gene is TRBJ1-2, the V gene TRBV29-1; 9 bases align to TRBD1. Looked up from germline, CDR1 is SQVTM and CDR2 is ANQGSEA. V lost 6 bases, J lost 2 bases, and 7 bases stayed unmatched. The CDR3 sequence is 14 residues long. This CDR3 reads CSVDPGQGNYGYTF. CDR3 bases: TGCAGCGTCGACCCGGGACAGGGAAACTATGGCTACACCTTC. The variable domain in full, with the rest retrieved from reference TRBV29-1 and TRBJ1-2, is SAVISQKPSRDICQRGTSLTIQCQVDSQVTMMFWYRQQPGQSLTLIATANQGSEATYESGFVIDKFPISRPNLTFSTLTVSNMSPEDSSIYLCSVDPGQGNYGYTFGSGTRLTVV.

In its sample, this clonotype was seen many times. V gene TRBV7-9 combines with J gene TRBJ1-4; no clear D. V lost 3 bases, J lost 6 bases, and 8 bases lay in between. The V gene's germline CDR1 is SEHNR and CDR2 FQNEAQ (reference sequence). CDR3 length: 13 amino acids. The CDR3 is CASSFGFYEKLFF. The DNA for the CDR3 is TGTGCCAGCAGCTTCGGGTTTTATGAAAAACTGTTTTTT.

In its sample, this clonotype was seen a few times. The V call is TRBV20-1, the J call TRBJ2-7, with a possible D match to TRBD2 (7 bases). CDR1 and CDR2 (germline): DFQATT, SNEGSKA (reference sequence). The germline V and J ends were trimmed by 0 bases and 6 bases, with 12 bases remaining between them. The CDR3 has 13 residues. The CDR3 region has the DNA TGCAGTGCTAGAGAGGGAGGGGGACTCGAGCAGTACTTC. It specifies CSAREGGGLEQYF.

The rearrangement joins TRBV20-1 to TRBJ2-7; D is ambiguous. CDR3 length equals 12 residues. Trimming cost V 4 bases and J 4 bases, with 11 bases left between them. The germline V gene encodes CDR1 DFQATT and CDR2 SNEGSKA (reference sequence). CDR3 in amino acids: CSAKDPWYEQYF. DNA of the CDR3: TGCAGTGCTAAGGACCCATGGTACGAGCAGTACTTC.

This clonotype was detected many times. The chain carries TRBV7-2 and TRBJ1-4, with D uncertain. Trimming cost V 1 base and J 0 bases, with 6 bases left between them. The germline gives CDR1 SGHTA, CDR2 FQGNSA. The CDR3 contains 15 residues. CDR3: CASSLGSSTNEKLFF. The CDR3 region has the DNA TGTGCCAGCAGCTTAGGGAGCTCAACTAATGAAAAACTGTTTTTT.

This clonotype appeared many times. The rearrangement joins TRBV7-2 to TRBJ1-6, with D possibly TRBD1 on 5 matching bases. V was pared by 1 base and J by 8 bases, with 15 bases between. This CDR3 has 16 amino acids. The germline V gene encodes CDR1 SGHTA and CDR2 FQGNSA. In nucleotides, the CDR3 is TGTGCCAGCAGCTTAGTGGCAGGGTGGGGTGATTCACCCCTCCACTTT. It specifies CASSLVAGWGDSPLHF.

V is TRBV5-1 and J is TRBJ1-6; the match to TRBD1 covers 8 bases. The V gene's germline CDR1 is SGHRS and CDR2 YFSETQ. The trim removed 4 bases at V and 9 bases at J, leaving 9 bases unmatched. CDR3 length: 15 residues. As DNA, the CDR3 is TGCGCCAGCAGCAATGACAGGGGATTGGGTTCACCCCTCCACTTT. Its translation: CASSNDRGLGSPLHF.

Only a few counts were recorded for this clonotype. Sequence at one end of the junction differs from germline and may be a read error. This sequence joins TRBV6-1 and TRBJ1-5; no reliable D call. The CDR3 contains 15 residues. Looked up from germline, CDR1 is MNHNS and CDR2 is SASEGT. The chain's CDR3 is CASTERRADNQPQHF. For the CDR3, the DNA is TGTGCCAGCACTGAAAGAAGGGCAGATAATCAGCCCCAGCATTTT.